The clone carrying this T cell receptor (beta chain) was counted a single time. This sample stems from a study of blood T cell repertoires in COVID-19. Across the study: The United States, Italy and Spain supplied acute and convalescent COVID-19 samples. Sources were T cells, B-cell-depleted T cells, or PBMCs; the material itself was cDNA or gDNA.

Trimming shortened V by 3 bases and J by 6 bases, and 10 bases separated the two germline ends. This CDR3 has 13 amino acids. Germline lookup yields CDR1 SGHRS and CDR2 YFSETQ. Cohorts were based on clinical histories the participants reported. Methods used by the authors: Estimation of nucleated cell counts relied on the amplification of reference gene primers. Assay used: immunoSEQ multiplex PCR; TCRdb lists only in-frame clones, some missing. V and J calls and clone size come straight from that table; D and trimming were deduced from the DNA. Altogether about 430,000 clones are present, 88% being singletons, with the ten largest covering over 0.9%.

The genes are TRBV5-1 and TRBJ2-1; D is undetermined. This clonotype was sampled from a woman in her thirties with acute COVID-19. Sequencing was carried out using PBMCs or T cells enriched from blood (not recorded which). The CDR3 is CASSSPGSNEQFF. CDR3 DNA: TGCGCCAGCAGCTCTCCGGGTTCCAATGAGCAGTTCTTC.